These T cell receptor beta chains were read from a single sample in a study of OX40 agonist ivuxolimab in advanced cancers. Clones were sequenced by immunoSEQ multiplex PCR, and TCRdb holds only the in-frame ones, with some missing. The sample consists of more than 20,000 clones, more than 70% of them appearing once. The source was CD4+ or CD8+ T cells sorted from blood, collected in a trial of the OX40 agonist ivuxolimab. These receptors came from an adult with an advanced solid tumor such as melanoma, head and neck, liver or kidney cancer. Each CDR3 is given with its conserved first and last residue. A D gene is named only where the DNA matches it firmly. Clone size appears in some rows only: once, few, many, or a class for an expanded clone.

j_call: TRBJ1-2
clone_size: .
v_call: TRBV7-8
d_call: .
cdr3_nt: TGTGCCAGCAGCTTAGGACAGTCTCCTAACTATGGCTACACCTTC
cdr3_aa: CASSLGQSPNYGYTF

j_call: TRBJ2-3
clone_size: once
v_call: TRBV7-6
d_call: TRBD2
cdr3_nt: TGTGCCAGCAGCACTAGCGGGGGGGGCCCAGATACGCAGTATTTT
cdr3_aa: CASSTSGGGPDTQYF

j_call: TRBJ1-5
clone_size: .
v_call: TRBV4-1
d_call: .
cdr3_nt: TGCGCCAGCAGCCAACAGAAGTTGGAGCGCAATCAGCCCCAGCATTTT
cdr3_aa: CASSQQKLERNQPQHF

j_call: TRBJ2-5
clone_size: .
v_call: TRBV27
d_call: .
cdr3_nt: TGTGCCAGCAGTTTAAGTGCAACCCAAGAGACCCAGTACTTC
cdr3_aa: CASSLSATQETQYF

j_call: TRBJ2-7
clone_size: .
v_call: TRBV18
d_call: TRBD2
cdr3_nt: TGTGCCAGCTCACCACGTAGCGGGGGGGCCCACGGCGAGCAGTACTTC
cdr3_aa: CASSPRSGGAHGEQYF

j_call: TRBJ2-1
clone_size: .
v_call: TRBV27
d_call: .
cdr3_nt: TGTGCCAGCAGTTTCATTGGGGGGGCTCACGATGAGCAGTTCTTC
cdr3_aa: CASSFIGGAHDEQFF

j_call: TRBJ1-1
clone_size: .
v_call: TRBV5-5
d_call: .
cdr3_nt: TGTGCCAGCAGCTTGGATCTCGGAAACACTGAAGCTTTCTTT
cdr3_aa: CASSLDLGNTEAFF

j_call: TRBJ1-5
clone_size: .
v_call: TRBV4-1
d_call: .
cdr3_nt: TGCGCCAGCAGCCAAGCGATGGTAATGGCTCAGCCCCAGCATTTT
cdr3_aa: CASSQAMVMAQPQHF

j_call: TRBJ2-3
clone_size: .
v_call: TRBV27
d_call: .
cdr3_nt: TGTGCCAGCAGTCCAACAGGGCGGTCCGCCACAGATACGCAGTATTTT
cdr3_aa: CASSPTGRSATDTQYF

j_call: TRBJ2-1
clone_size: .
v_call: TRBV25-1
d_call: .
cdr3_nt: TGTGCCAGCAGTGAATCAGCGGGTCCCTACAATGAGCAGTTCTTC
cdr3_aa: CASSESAGPYNEQFF

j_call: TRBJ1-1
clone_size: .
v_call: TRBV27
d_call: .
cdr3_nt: TGTGCCAGCAGTTCCGACGGGGGCGCGGGCACTGAAGCTTTCTTT
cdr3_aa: CASSSDGGAGTEAFF

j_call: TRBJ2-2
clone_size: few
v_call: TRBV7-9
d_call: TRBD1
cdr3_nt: TGTGCCAGCAGCCTAAGGGGGCACGCCGGGGAGCTGTTTTTT
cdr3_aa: CASSLRGHAGELFF

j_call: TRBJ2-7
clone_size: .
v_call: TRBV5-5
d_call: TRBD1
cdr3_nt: TGTGCCAGCAGCCTCCCGGACAGGTTTACCTACGAGCAGTACTTC
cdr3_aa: CASSLPDRFTYEQYF

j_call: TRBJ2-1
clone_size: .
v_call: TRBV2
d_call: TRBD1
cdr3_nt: TGTGCCAGCAGTGACTGGACAGGGGTTCATGAGCAGTTCTTC
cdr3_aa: CASSDWTGVHEQFF

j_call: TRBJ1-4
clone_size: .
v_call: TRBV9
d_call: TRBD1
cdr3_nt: TGTGCCAGCAGCGCCTACAGGGGCACTAATGAAAAACTGTTTTTT
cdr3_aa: CASSAYRGTNEKLFF

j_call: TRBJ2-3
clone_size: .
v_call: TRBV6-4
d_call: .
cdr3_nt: TGTGCCAGCAGTGACTCAGCAGGTTCCACAGATACGCAGTATTTT
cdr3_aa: CASSDSAGSTDTQYF

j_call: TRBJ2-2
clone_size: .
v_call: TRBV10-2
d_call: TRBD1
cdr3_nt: TGCGCCAGCAGGACAGGGGAAACCGGGGAGCTGTTTTTT
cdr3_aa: CASRTGETGELFF

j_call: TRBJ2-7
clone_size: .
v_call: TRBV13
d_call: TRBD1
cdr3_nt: TGTGCCAGCAGCCCAAGACAGGGGGCCTACGAGCAGTACTTC
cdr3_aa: CASSPRQGAYEQYF

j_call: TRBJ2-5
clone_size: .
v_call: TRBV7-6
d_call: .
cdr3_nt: TGTGCCAGCAGCCCGCGCTCGACTAGGGGGTCCCAAGAGACCCAGTACTTC
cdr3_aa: CASSPRSTRGSQETQYF

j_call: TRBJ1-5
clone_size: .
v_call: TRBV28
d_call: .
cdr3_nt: TGTGCCAGCAGTCTGGGACCAGGCGGCAATCAGCCCCAGCATTTT
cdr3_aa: CASSLGPGGNQPQHF

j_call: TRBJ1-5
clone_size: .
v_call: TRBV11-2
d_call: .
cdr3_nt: TGTGCCAGCAGCTTAAACGCAGGAATTAGCAATCAGCCCCAGCATTTT
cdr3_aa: CASSLNAGISNQPQHF

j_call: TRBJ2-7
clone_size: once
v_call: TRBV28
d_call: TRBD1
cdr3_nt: TGTGCCAGCAGTTTCCAGGGGGACTCCTACGAGCAGTACTTC
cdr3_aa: CASSFQGDSYEQYF

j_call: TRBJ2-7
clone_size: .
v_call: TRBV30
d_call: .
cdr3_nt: TGTGCCTGGAGTGTAGGTCAGGACTACGAGCAGTACTTC
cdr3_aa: CAWSVGQDYEQYF

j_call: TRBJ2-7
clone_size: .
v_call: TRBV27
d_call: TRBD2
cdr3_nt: TGTGCCAGCAGTTTACGCGGGGGGAAGAGATCCTACGAGCAGTACTTC
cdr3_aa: CASSLRGGKRSYEQYF

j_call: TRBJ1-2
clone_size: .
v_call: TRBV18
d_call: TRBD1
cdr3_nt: TGTGCCAGCTCACCCCGACAGGGGCAGGAACCATACTTTCCCTACACCTTC
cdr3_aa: CASSPRQGQEPYFPYTF

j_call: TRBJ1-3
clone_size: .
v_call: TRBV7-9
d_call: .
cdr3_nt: TGTGCCAGCAGCTTAGACAGCACTGGAAACACCATATATTTT
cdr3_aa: CASSLDSTGNTIYF

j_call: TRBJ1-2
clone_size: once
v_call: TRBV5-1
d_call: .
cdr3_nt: TGCGCCAGCAGGTGGGAGTTGGGGAACTATGGCTACACCTTC
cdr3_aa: CASRWELGNYGYTF

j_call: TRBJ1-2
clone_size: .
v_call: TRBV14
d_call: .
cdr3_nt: TGTGCCAGCAGCCAAGACTCAGGACGACAGGATATAGGCTACACCTTC
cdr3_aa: CASSQDSGRQDIGYTF

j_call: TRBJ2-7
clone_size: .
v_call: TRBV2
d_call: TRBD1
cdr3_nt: TGTGCCAGCAATCCGGGACAGGGATACGAGCAGTACTTC
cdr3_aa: CASNPGQGYEQYF

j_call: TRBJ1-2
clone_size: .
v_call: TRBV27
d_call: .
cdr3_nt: TGTGCCAGCAGGGATAGCTATGGCTACACCTTC
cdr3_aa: CASRDSYGYTF